These 20 T cell receptor beta chains originate from one sample sequenced in a study of cytomegalovirus exposure and HLA in healthy donors. The study ran its PCR with 60 Vbeta and 13 Jbeta primers. Repertoires were generated with immunoSEQ multiplex PCR, while TCRdb's copy carries only in-frame clones and drops some. The data hold over 150,000 clones, with roughly 87% observed a single time. Sequenced sample: PBMCs. The receptors stem from a girl aged 10 to 17 in good health and CMV-seropositive.

V and J are TRBV6-5 and TRBJ1-1; TRBD1 might be the D (6 bases). CDR3 size: 14 residues. Trimming cost V 7 bases and J 3 bases, with 15 bases left between them. CDR1 and CDR2 from the germline V gene are MNHEY and SVGAGI. The DNA for the CDR3 is TGTGCCAGCACCCCGACAGGCAGATACACTGAAGCTTTCTTT. It yields the protein CASTPTGRYTEAFF.

There are a few counts of this clone. This chain connects TRBV7-9 to TRBJ1-5; 8 nucleotides match TRBD1. The length of the CDR3 is 14 residues. Germline V gene sequence: CDR1 SEHNR, CDR2 FQNEAQ (reference sequence). The ends lost 4 bases at V and 4 bases at J; junction bases unmatched: 3. CDR3 sequence: CASSSRGRNQPQHF. The CDR3 DNA is TGTGCCAGCAGCTCCAGGGGGCGGAATCAGCCCCAGCATTTT.

This clone has a handful of counts. The rearrangement joins TRBV28 to TRBJ1-5, with 7 bases identical to TRBD1. There are 18 residues in the CDR3. With V trimmed by 7 bases and J by 0 bases, 15 bases remained unmatched. Per germline, CDR1 MDHEN and CDR2 SYDVKM. The CDR3 nucleotides are TGTGCCAGCAACCTACCCTCGGCAGGGGGACGTAGCAATCAGCCCCAGCATTTT. Residues: CASNLPSAGGRSNQPQHF.

The chain uses TRBV19 and TRBJ2-3; 7 nucleotides line up with TRBD2. This CDR3 spans 14 amino acids. The J segment lost 5 bases and the V segment lost 5 bases, leaving 7 bases of the junction unmatched. Per germline, CDR1 LNHDA and CDR2 SQIVND (reference sequence). The CDR3, as DNA: TGTGCCAGTAGTCCGGGCCAGCGGGGAGATACGCAGTATTTT. This encodes CASSPGQRGDTQYF. The full variable domain, rest sourced from reference TRBV19 and TRBJ2-3, is DGGITQSPKYLFRKEGQNVTLSCEQNLNHDAMYWYRQDPGQGLRLIYYSQIVNDFQKGDIAEGYSVSREKKESFPLTVTSAQKNPTAFYLCASSPGQRGDTQYFGPGTRLTVL.

The V call is TRBV29-1, the J call TRBJ2-1; 9 bases match TRBD2. CDR3 length: 15 amino acids. Germline V gives CDR1 SQVTM, CDR2 ANQGSEA. Trimming removed 7 bases from V and 4 bases from J; junction bases left unmatched: 11. The CDR3 DNA is TGCAGCGCCAAAGAGACTAGCGGAGGTTACAATGAGCAGTTCTTC. It is translated as CSAKETSGGYNEQFF.

This clone was observed once. The chain carries TRBV4-2 and TRBJ1-1, with 11 bases aligning to TRBD1. CDR1 is LGHNA, CDR2 YNFKEQ, per germline. There are 16 residues in the CDR3. V lost 4 bases, J lost 5 bases, and 9 bases stayed unmatched. This CDR3 is CASSPWTGGAPTEAFF. The CDR3 nucleotides are TGTGCCAGCAGCCCTTGGACAGGGGGCGCCCCGACTGAAGCTTTCTTT.

A note on this clone: Other DNA sequences in this specimen translate into the identical CDR3. The chain has TRBV28 and TRBJ1-5; TRBD1 is a possible D gene (6 bases). In germline, CDR1 is MDHEN, CDR2 SYDVKM. Trimming cost V 3 bases and J 3 bases, with 12 bases left between them. The CDR3 spans 15 residues. The CDR3 nucleotides are TGTGCCAGCAGTTTTGGCAGGGGAAACAATCAGCCCCAGCATTTT. This codes for CASSFGRGNNQPQHF.

A single count supports this clone. One end of the junction does not line up with germline, which may come from a read error. The chain carries TRBV30 and TRBJ2-3, with a weak D call TRBD1 (5 bases). The germline V gene has CDR1 GTSNPN and CDR2 SVGIG (reference sequence). The CDR3 has 14 amino acids. CDR3 loop: CAWSVEVFTGTQYF. Here the CDR3 DNA reads TGTGCCTGGAGTGTAGAGGTATTCACAGGTACGCAGTATTTT.

The chain combines TRBV6-5 with TRBJ1-2; D unresolved. V shed 3 bases and J shed 3 bases, with 14 bases lying between them. The germline V gene encodes CDR1 MNHEY and CDR2 SVGAGI. The CDR3 is made up of 15 amino acids. This chain's CDR3 is CASSYLRGVHYGYTF. The CDR3 coding sequence is TGTGCCAGCAGTTATCTTCGAGGAGTTCACTATGGCTACACCTTC.

The V and J genes are TRBV9 and TRBJ1-1, with D perhaps TRBD1 (5 bases). Germline V lookup: CDR1 SGDLS, CDR2 YYNGEE. The CDR3 contains 14 residues. V lost 1 base to trimming and J lost 4 bases, with 11 bases between them. DNA of the CDR3: TGTGCCAGCAGCGTAAGTCAGGGAGGCACTGAAGCTTTCTTT. This sequence encodes CASSVSQGGTEAFF.

V is TRBV2 and J is TRBJ1-1; 7 nucleotides align to TRBD1. Germline V lookup: CDR1 SNHLY, CDR2 FYNNEI. There are 14 residues in the CDR3. The V segment lost 8 bases and the J segment 1 base; nucleotides outside the gene matches: 7. The CDR3 sequence: CASARQGGNTEAFF. The CDR3 DNA reads TGTGCCAGCGCGAGACAGGGAGGGAACACTGAAGCTTTCTTT.

The chain is built from TRBV29-1 and TRBJ2-3; 8 bases match TRBD1. The trim removed 6 bases at V and 7 bases at J, leaving 9 bases unmatched. The CDR3 length is 13 residues. CDR1 and CDR2 (germline): SQVTM, ANQGSEA. The DNA for the CDR3 is TGCAGCGTAAGCGGTCAGGGGGCGAATACGCAGTATTTT. This translates into CSVSGQGANTQYF.

The J gene is TRBJ1-5, the V gene TRBV9, with TRBD1 as a possible D gene (5 bases). Trimming pared 1 base from V and 4 bases from J, leaving 12 bases between. This CDR3 spans 15 amino acids. Per germline, CDR1 SGDLS and CDR2 YYNGEE. The CDR3 nucleotides read TGTGCCAGCAGCGTACAGGGCGGAAGTAATCAGCCCCAGCATTTT. It codes for CASSVQGGSNQPQHF.

The rearrangement uses TRBV5-4 and TRBJ2-5; TRBD2 aligns across 8 bases. This CDR3 region has 16 residues. The V gene's germline CDR1 is SGHNT and CDR2 YYREEE (reference sequence). The ends lost 0 bases at V and 5 bases at J; junction bases unmatched: 9. The CDR3 protein is CASSLAGSGGMETQYF. DNA of the CDR3: TGTGCCAGCAGCTTGGCTGGAAGCGGGGGAATGGAGACCCAGTACTTC.

The rearrangement joins TRBV19 to TRBJ1-4, with D perhaps matching TRBD1 (6 bases). The germline V and J ends were trimmed by 5 bases and 6 bases, with 16 bases remaining between them. The CDR3 extends over 15 amino acids. Looked up from germline, CDR1 is LNHDA and CDR2 is SQIVND (reference sequence). The CDR3 DNA reads TGTGCCAGTAGTTTAATAATCGAGGGGGATGAAAAACTGTTTTTT. It encodes CASSLIIEGDEKLFF.

The chain employs TRBV7-6 and TRBJ1-2; no clear D. The germline CDR1 and CDR2 sequences are SGHVS and FNYEAQ. This CDR3 has 16 residues. V dropped 5 bases and J dropped 0 bases, with 16 bases sitting between them. CDR3 bases: TGTGCCAGCAGCCTCGCGGCAGATACCACTAACTATGGCTACACCTTC. The encoded protein is CASSLAADTTNYGYTF.

The rearrangement links TRBV19 to TRBJ2-1; 7 nucleotides agree with TRBD2. CDR3 length: 15 residues. The germline CDR1 and CDR2 sequences are LNHDA and SQIVND (reference sequence). The V and J ends lost 1 base and 6 bases, in that order; junction bases with no gene match: 6. CDR3 nucleotides: TGTGCCAGTAGTATAGGGGGGGGAAGTAGCAATGAGCAGTTCTTC. This gives the protein CASSIGGGSSNEQFF.

The chain links TRBV9 to TRBJ2-5; 9 bases map to TRBD1. J lost 5 bases, V lost 2 bases, and 4 bases had no gene match. Germline-derived CDR1 and CDR2 are SGDLS and YYNGEE. The CDR3 length is 14 residues. CDR3 loop: CASSVGTGWETQYF. The CDR3 DNA is TGTGCCAGCAGCGTCGGGACAGGGTGGGAGACCCAGTACTTC. The variable domain in full, completed from reference TRBV9 and TRBJ2-5, reads DSGVTQTPKHLITATGQRVTLRCSPRSGDLSVYWYQQSLDQGLQFLIQYYNGEERAKGNILERFSAQQFPDLHSELNLSSLELGDSALYFCASSVGTGWETQYFGPGTRLLVL.

This rearrangement joins TRBV4-1 to TRBJ2-7, with TRBD2 matching 7 bases. J was trimmed by 4 bases and V by 4 bases; bases with no gene match: 10. The CDR3 length is 15 residues. Per the germline V gene, CDR1 is MGHRA and CDR2 is YSYEKL. CDR3 amino acids: CASSPLGGGSYEQYF. DNA for the CDR3: TGCGCCAGCAGCCCGCTTGGGGGAGGGAGTTACGAGCAGTACTTC.

This chain links TRBV6-5 with TRBJ2-7; possible D gene TRBD1, 5 bases. The CDR3 contains 13 residues. The V gene lost 5 bases and the J gene lost 6 bases, with 14 bases spanning the gap. Germline CDR1 is MNHEY and CDR2 is SVGAGI. The CDR3 protein is CASSPSGSGEQYF. Written as DNA, the CDR3 is TGTGCCAGCAGTCCGTCAGGGTCTGGCGAGCAGTACTTC.